This T cell receptor beta chain stems from a study of Ad26.COV2.S vaccination and SARS-CoV-2 variants. Repertoires were generated with immunoSEQ multiplex PCR, while TCRdb's copy carries only in-frame clones and drops some. The table includes 350,000 to 500,000 clones, 90% detected once. Treatment denoted: 15 to 20 received Ad26.COV2.S at low or high dose, single or two shots; several received placebo; per-sample allocation not given. After the first vaccine or placebo injection, samples were drawn on day 63. V was clipped by 3 bases and J by 1 base; unmatched bases: 0. CDR3 length: 13 residues. The germline gives CDR1 SNHLY, CDR2 FYNNEI.

The rearrangement joins TRBV2 to TRBJ2-7; 7 bases align to TRBD2. This receptor was obtained from a person aged 18-65 years who received the Ad26.COV2.S COVID-19 vaccine or a placebo. Source: peripheral blood, taken in a trial of Ad26.COV2.S vaccine versus placebo. CDR3: CASSDGRSYEQYF. Written as DNA, the CDR3 is TGTGCCAGCAGTGACGGGAGGTCCTACGAGCAGTACTTC.